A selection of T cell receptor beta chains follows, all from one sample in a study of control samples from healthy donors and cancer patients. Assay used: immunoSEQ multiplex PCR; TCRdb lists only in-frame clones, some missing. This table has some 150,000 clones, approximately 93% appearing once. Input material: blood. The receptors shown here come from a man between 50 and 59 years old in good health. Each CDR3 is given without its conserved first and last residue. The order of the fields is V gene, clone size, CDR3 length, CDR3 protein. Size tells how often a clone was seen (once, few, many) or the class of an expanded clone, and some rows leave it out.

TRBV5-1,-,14,ASSPTGLAGGGEQF
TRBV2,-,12,ASSGGIYNSPLH
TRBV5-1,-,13,ASGSSNRPSYEQY
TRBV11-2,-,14,ASSLPRGGPYTEAF
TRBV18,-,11,ASSLGQDYEQY
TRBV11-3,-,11,ASSLSGAYEQY
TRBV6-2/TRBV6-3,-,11,ASSPQRANEQF
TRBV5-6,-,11,ASSSPHTYEQY
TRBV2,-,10,ASSITIKGQF
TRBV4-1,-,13,ASSPLVVLPYEQY
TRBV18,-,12,ASSPGQVDTEAF
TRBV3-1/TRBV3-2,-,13,ASRDSGSRTGELF
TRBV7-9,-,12,ASSLKGANTEAF
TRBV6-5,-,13,ASSPSGTGGGVQY
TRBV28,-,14,ASSSGNLLAKNIQY
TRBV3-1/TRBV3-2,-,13,ASSQGPLGLNEQF
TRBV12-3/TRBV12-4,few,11,ASGREGPETQY
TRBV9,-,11,ASSGWTGDGYT
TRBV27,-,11,ASRIQGADTQY
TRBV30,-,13,AWSPGTTLQETQY
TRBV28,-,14,ASSWTSGRGSYEQY
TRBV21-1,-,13,ASSRPGPLSETQY
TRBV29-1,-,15,SVEAPKREGVADTQY
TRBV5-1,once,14,ASSPRTSGSSYEQY
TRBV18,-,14,ASSPTTASSGNTIY
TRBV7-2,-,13,ASSLGAGGWETQY
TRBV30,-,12,AWSVGRVGETQY
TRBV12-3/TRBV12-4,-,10,AILKGVTEAF
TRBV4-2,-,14,ASSQEGEWGVYEQY
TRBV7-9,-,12,ASSFRDRGDEQY
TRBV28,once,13,ASSLPGQGDYEQY
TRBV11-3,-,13,ASSLEGGTTVCIY
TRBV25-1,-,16,ASSESGTSGWRGYEQY
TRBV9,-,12,ASSVDNYNSPLH
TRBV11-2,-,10,ASRSGRETQY
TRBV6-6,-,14,ASSYPQGVWTGELF
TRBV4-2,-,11,ASSQEGKDTQY
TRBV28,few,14,ASSLDTGQTNYGYT
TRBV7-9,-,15,ASSLESGRAWADTQY
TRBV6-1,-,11,ASSEQGGTEAF
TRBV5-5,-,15,ASSRMLAGVLTGELF
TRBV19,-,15,ASSPRGGVIAKNIQY
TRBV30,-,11,AWSWAAQETQY
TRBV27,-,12,ASSLNGYSYEQY